This T cell receptor (beta chain) was recorded in a study of CD8 T cells in ankylosing spondylitis. With molecular barcodes, quantitative 5'-RACE was used to make the TCR beta libraries. TCRdb recomputed calls from the 5' RACE reads with MiXCR, one row per CDR3 protein. Of around 430,000 distinct CDR3 sequences in the sample, 17% were seen once. This clonotype was seen once. Its antigen is not identified. The CDR3 totals 16 residues. V was pared by 0 bases and J by 1 base, with 12 bases between. Germline V lookup: CDR1 LGHNA, CDR2 YNFKEQ. Study results and limitations: Disease-linked clones were CD8+ and relatively rare in peripheral blood. Roughly eight highly homologous variants made up a TCR beta motif, and this motif appeared characteristic of ankylosing spondylitis blood.

The source is a male donor with ankylosing spondylitis. The chain employs TRBV4-2 and TRBJ1-1, with D possibly matching TRBD1 (5 bases). The specimen was blood, either unsorted or a sorted T cell fraction (not recorded which). The CDR3 coding sequence is TGTGCCAGCAGCCAAGATCGGCAGGGACCGAACACTGAAGCTTTCTTT. Amino acids: CASSQDRQGPNTEAFF.